The entry below gives a single TCR beta chain sequence along with its context. Its antigen is unknown. V was trimmed by 3 bases and J by 1 base, leaving 12 bases between them. Germline CDR1 reads DFQATT; CDR2 reads SNEGSKA (reference sequence). This CDR3 has 14 residues. The hyperthyroidism was newly diagnosed and had lasted under 2 months; the patients were aged 18 to 65. This sample was included in a study of T cells in Graves' hyperthyroidism and ophthalmopathy. Overall study results and limits: Researchers found most expanded thyroid clonotypes above 0.001 in blood as well.

RNA transcripts were the template for amplifying TCR beta CDR3 regions. First-round RT-PCR with HTBI primers amplified the TCR CDR3 region. A single record per CDR3 protein comes from TCRdb applying MiXCR to the multiplex PCR reads. The table lists 360,000 or so distinct CDR3 sequences, about 19% of them singletons. Sequencing was done on a sample of blood. The chain has TRBV20-1 and TRBJ2-5; D unclear. The receptor's source is a woman in her late teens or twenties with Graves' hyperthyroidism. The CDR3 bases are TGCAGTGCTAGCGCGACTGGTCCCCAAGAGACCCAGTACTTC. This codes for CSASATGPQETQYF.